The 24 T cell receptor beta chains below come from one sample, sequenced in a study of molecular identifiers for immune sequencing clone quantification. Each CDR3 protein gets one entry after TCRdb re-called the PCR reads with MiXCR. Seen here are some 320,000 distinct CDR3 sequences, 20% to 25% observed once, and the top ten hold approximately 0.8%. The sample taken for sequencing was naive CD8+ T cells from blood, with Jurkat cell RNA spiked in. Specified subset: FACS-sorted CD8+CD4-CCR7+CD45RA+ naive T cells. These receptor sequences come from a human donor in good health. Some libraries in this study had Jurkat cell RNA spiked in.

In the case of this clonotype: This sequence may be a read error, since a much larger clone differs from it by one base. The chain is built from TRBV12-3 or TRBV12-4 and TRBJ2-7, with a weak D call TRBD2 (6 bases). The CDR3 contains 13 residues. The CDR3 reads CAGSIGSGGEQYF. In DNA form, the CDR3 reads TGTGCCGGCAGCATCGGGAGCGGAGGCGAGCAGTACTTC.

This clonotype occurred many times. V usage is TRBV5-1 and J usage is TRBJ2-3; 11 nucleotides match TRBD2. From germline, CDR1 is SGHRS and CDR2 YFSETQ. The trim removed 4 bases at V and 5 bases at J, leaving 3 bases unmatched. The CDR3 runs to 14 residues. CDR3 sequence (DNA): TGCGCCAGCAGCAATAGCGGGAGGGAAGATACGCAGTATTTT. It translates to CASSNSGREDTQYF.

This clonotype was picked up a small number of times. The chain carries TRBV7-6 and TRBJ2-1; D possibly corresponds to TRBD1 (5 bases). V was trimmed by 3 bases and J by 4 bases, leaving 16 bases between them. The CDR3 extends over 16 amino acids. CDR1 and CDR2 from the germline V gene are SGHVS and FNYEAQ. The CDR3 nucleotides are TGTGCCAGCAGCTTTCTTGGAGAGCCAGGGTACAATGAGCAGTTCTTC. Protein product: CASSFLGEPGYNEQFF.

This clonotype was seen at least ten times. The chain carries TRBV13 and TRBJ2-7; TRBD2 matches at 8 bases. V lost 5 bases and J lost 3; bases outside the gene matches: 12. Germline V gives CDR1 PRHDT, CDR2 FYEKMQ (reference sequence). The CDR3 covers 16 residues. CDR3 residues: CASSQHHGGAGYEQYF. For the CDR3, the DNA is TGTGCCAGCAGCCAACACCACGGGGGGGCCGGCTACGAGCAGTACTTC.

The table lists this clonotype with many counts. The gene calls are TRBV28 and TRBJ1-1; TRBD1 agrees at 8 bases. V lost 7 bases and J lost 5; bases outside the gene matches: 21. The CDR3 has 18 residues. Germline-derived CDR1 and CDR2 are MDHEN and SYDVKM. CDR3 in DNA: TGTGCCAGCACTTCCCATGGGGGGCGGGGACAGGAATCTACTGAAGCTTTCTTT. It encodes CASTSHGGRGQESTEAFF.

The rearrangement uses TRBV12-3 or TRBV12-4 and TRBJ2-7, with 10 bases lining up with TRBD1. Losses at the gene ends were 5 bases for V and 7 bases for J; bases not matched to a gene: 11. The CDR3 loop spans 15 amino acids. In nucleotides, the CDR3 is TGTGCCAGCAGTACGACAGGGGGCGCTGGGGGGGAGCAGTACTTC. Residues: CASSTTGGAGGEQYF.

This clonotype was detected many times. The chain carries TRBV30 and TRBJ2-7; D possibly corresponds to TRBD1 (6 bases). CDR3 length equals 13 residues. The germline V gene has CDR1 GTSNPN and CDR2 SVGIG (reference sequence). Trimming took 5 bases from V and 1 from J, leaving 12 bases between them. The DNA for the CDR3 is TGTGCCTGGGGGTGGCAGGGGTCCTACGAGCAGTACTTC. Translation gives CAWGWQGSYEQYF.

V usage is TRBV29-1 and J usage is TRBJ2-7, with 7 bases aligning to TRBD2. The trim removed 3 bases at V and 6 bases at J, leaving 8 bases unmatched. Germline V gene sequence: CDR1 SQVTM, CDR2 ANQGSEA. The CDR3 is 13 residues long. CDR3 sequence reads: CSVEASGPCEQYF. CDR3 bases: TGCAGCGTTGAGGCTAGCGGACCCTGCGAGCAGTACTTC.

On this clonotype itself: The junction and the germline gene differ at one end; a read error may be behind it. The rearrangement joins TRBV6-5 to TRBJ2-7, with 12 bases that match TRBD2. The CDR3 is 16 amino acids. Germline CDR1 and CDR2: MNHEY and SVGAGI. The CDR3 DNA reads as TGTGCCAGCAGTTACACTAGCGGGGGGTTATCCTACGAGCGGTACTTC. It is translated as CASSYTSGGLSYERYF.

This clonotype has at least ten counts. The chain recombines TRBV29-1 with TRBJ1-1; D unresolved. Germline CDR1 reads SQVTM; CDR2 reads ANQGSEA. The CDR3 has 11 residues. V was trimmed by 4 bases and J by 1 base, leaving 4 bases between them. For the CDR3, the DNA is TGCAGCGTTGTGGAGAACACTGAAGCTTTCTTT. Protein sequence: CSVVENTEAFF.

This clonotype appeared a few times. V gene TRBV6-2 or TRBV6-3 combines with J gene TRBJ1-6, with D uncertain. In germline, CDR1 is MNHEY, CDR2 SVGEGT. The CDR3 contains 14 residues. The germline V and J ends were trimmed by 10 bases and 8 bases, with 18 bases remaining between them. The CDR3 nucleotides read TGTGCCACCACAACCCAGGAGTTCTATTCACCCCTCCACTTT. Its protein is CATTTQEFYSPLHF.

This clonotype has at least ten counts. One end of the junction varies from germline; a read error may be responsible. This chain connects TRBV13 to TRBJ2-1, with 10 bases lining up with TRBD1. The CDR3 extends over 13 amino acids. Germline V gene sequence: CDR1 PRHDT, CDR2 FYEKMQ (reference sequence). The CDR3 region is CASSSTRGDRGNF. CDR3 nucleotide sequence: TGTGCCAGCAGCTCGACAAGGGGGGACAGGGGAAACTTC. Complete variable domain (other parts from reference TRBV13 and TRBJ2-1): AAGVIQSPRHLIKEKRETATLKCYPIPRHDTVYWYQQGPGQDPQFLISFYEKMQSDKGSIPDRFSAQQFSDYHSELNMSSLELGDSALYFCASSSTRGDRGNFGPGTRLTVL.

This clonotype was seen repeatedly, ten times or more. The chain is built from TRBV6-5 and TRBJ1-1; TRBD1 aligns across 7 bases. Trimming at V came to 2 bases and at J to 11 bases, leaving 5 bases not matched to a gene. The CDR3 sequence is 12 residues long. Germline V gene lookup returns CDR1 MNHEY and CDR2 SVGAGI. The CDR3: CASSYKTGSAFF. Written as DNA, the CDR3 is TGTGCCAGCAGTTACAAGACAGGGTCGGCTTTCTTT.

In this sample, this clonotype turned up a few times. The CDR3 sequence is CASSPDRASQETQYF. In nucleotides, the CDR3 is TGTGCCAGCAGTCCAGACAGGGCCTCGCAAGAGACCCAGTACTTC. The chain carries TRBV27 and TRBJ2-5; 7 bases align to TRBD1. The length of the CDR3 is 15 residues. V shed 5 bases and J 2 bases; nucleotides not matched to a gene: 8. The V gene's germline CDR1 is MNHEY and CDR2 SMNVEV (reference sequence).

This clonotype was observed many times. This chain uses TRBV10-3 with TRBJ1-2, with TRBD1 matching over 7 bases. Germline V lookup: CDR1 ENHRY, CDR2 SYGVKD. V was clipped by 0 bases and J by 7 bases; unmatched bases: 5. This CDR3 region has 14 residues. This chain's CDR3 is CAISESEGGSGYTF. CDR3 nucleotide sequence: TGTGCCATCAGTGAGTCGGAAGGGGGCTCTGGCTACACCTTC.

This clonotype was seen ten or more times. V and J are TRBV7-9 and TRBJ2-1; 11 positions agree with TRBD2. The CDR3 consists of 15 residues. Germline V gene sequence: CDR1 SEHNR, CDR2 FQNEAQ (reference sequence). J gave up 10 bases and V 0 bases, and 5 bases lay outside the gene matches. CDR3 in DNA: TGTGCCAGCAGCTTAGCTAGCGGGAGGGCCGAAGAGCAGTTCTTC. It encodes CASSLASGRAEEQFF.

This clonotype has a count of ten or more. The chain employs TRBV20-1 and TRBJ1-2; D is unresolved. The CDR3 extends over 15 amino acids. The V gene lost 1 base and the J gene lost 1 base, with 13 bases spanning the gap. Germline V gives CDR1 DFQATT, CDR2 SNEGSKA (reference sequence). In DNA form, the CDR3 reads TGCAGTGCTAGAGTCGGACTACCTTATAACTATGGCTACACCTTC. It specifies CSARVGLPYNYGYTF.

The DNA for the CDR3 is TGTGCCAGCAGTGAAGCCGCTGTACTAGTTACACAAGAGACCCAGTACTTC. Amino acid sequence: CASSEAAVLVTQETQYF. The chain uses TRBV6-1 and TRBJ2-5, with a tentative D call TRBD2 (5 bases). The CDR3 has 17 amino acids. V was shortened by 0 bases and J by 2 bases, with 16 bases between the two germline ends. Looked up from germline, CDR1 is MNHNS and CDR2 is SASEGT.

This clonotype was counted ten times or more. The chain combines TRBV6-1 with TRBJ1-5; D not certain. The V end was cut by 2 bases, the J end by 9 bases, with 14 bases between. The CDR3 loop spans 14 amino acids. CDR1 and CDR2 from the germline V gene are MNHNS and SASEGT. The CDR3 reads CASSEFIGFGPQHF. For the CDR3, the DNA is TGTGCCAGCAGTGAATTTATAGGGTTTGGGCCCCAGCATTTT.

This clonotype occurred many times. The chain is built from TRBV20-1 and TRBJ2-7; 11 nucleotides line up with TRBD2. The CDR3 totals 15 residues. Germline CDR1 is DFQATT and CDR2 is SNEGSKA (reference sequence). Trimming at V came to 0 bases and at J to 3 bases, leaving 4 bases not matched to a gene. Here the CDR3 DNA reads TGCAGTGCTAGAGATGGACTAGCGGGCCTCTACGAGCAGTACTTC. Translated: CSARDGLAGLYEQYF.

Remarks on this clonotype: A clone one base away is much larger, so this may be a read error. In this CDR3 the conserved last residue, phenylalanine or tryptophan, is missing, so a read error is likely. V usage is TRBV7-9 and J usage is TRBJ2-7; the D is unclear. This CDR3 is 14 amino acids long. Between the trimmed V and J ends, which lost 0 bases and 3 bases, there was a span of 9 bases. Per the germline V gene, CDR1 is SEHNR and CDR2 is FQNEAQ (reference sequence). In DNA form, the CDR3 reads TGTGCCAGCAGCTTAGCGAGCAAGTACTACGAGCAGTACCTC. Its translation: CASSLASKYYEQYL.

DNA for the CDR3: TGTGCCAGCAGCCAGGAACTCCGGAGCTCCTACAATGAGCAGTTCTTC. Translated, it gives CASSQELRSSYNEQFF. This chain connects TRBV3-2 to TRBJ2-1. TRBV3-2 is a known pseudogene. The CDR3 covers 16 residues.

This clonotype was seen repeatedly, ten times or more. The chain links TRBV23-1 to TRBJ2-3; no firm D call. TRBV23-1 is known as an ORF, though its function is uncertain. V gave up 7 bases and J gave up 0 bases, with 20 bases separating them. The CDR3 sequence is 17 residues long. In nucleotides, the CDR3 is TGCGCCAGCACCCTAAGATGCGGTACACGAAGCACAGATACGCAGTATTTT. Residues: CASTLRCGTRSTDTQYF.

This clonotype has at least ten counts. The chain employs TRBV7-9 and TRBJ1-5; D not certain. Germline CDR1 and CDR2: SEHNR and FQNEAQ (reference sequence). V lost 1 base, J lost 2 bases, and 6 bases lay in between. CDR3 length: 14 residues. This CDR3 reads CASSLEGRNQPQHF. CDR3 nucleotides: TGTGCCAGCAGCTTAGAGGGTCGCAATCAGCCCCAGCATTTT.